The clone carrying this T cell receptor (beta chain) was found many times. Its antigen remains unidentified. Germline V gene data show CDR1 as MDHEN and CDR2 as SYDVKM. The CDR3 runs to 15 residues. Trimming removed 2 bases from V and 5 bases from J; junction bases left unmatched: 4. Researchers tagged individual cDNA molecules with unique molecular identifiers. TCRdb analysed the 5' RACE reads with MiXCR anew, one entry per CDR3 protein. Of 25,000 or so distinct CDR3 sequences detected, less than 6% appear once; the ten largest clones hold 2% to 2.5%. This entry is derived from a study of early T cells in non-severe SARS-CoV-2 infection. Study overall: With bulk RNA from unsorted whole blood as input, sequencing yielded unpaired chains. Study-wide results and caveats: Matches to VDJdb favored anti-spike CD8 responses and missed private and CD4 specificities.

The sequenced material came from whole blood. J is TRBJ1-1 and V is TRBV28, with 11 bases matching TRBD1. This receptor was obtained from an adult who was a healthcare worker with PCR-confirmed SARS-CoV-2 infection or an uninfected control (not recorded which). The CDR3 sequence: CASSLAGQGGTEAFF. In DNA form, the CDR3 reads TGTGCCAGCAGTTTAGCGGGACAGGGGGGGACTGAAGCTTTCTTT.